The 28 T cell receptor beta chains presented below share a single source sample, sequenced in a study of blood T cell repertoires in COVID-19. The protocol was immunoSEQ multiplex PCR, while the TCRdb copy is restricted to in-frame clones and leaves out a portion. The repertoire has nearly 300,000 clones, around nine tenths of them found once; the top ten carry 2.5% to 3%. Input material: PBMCs or T cells enriched from blood (not recorded which). The receptors originated from a woman aged 45-65 years who had been exposed to COVID-19.

The J gene is TRBJ2-5, the V gene TRBV2, with 7 bases that match TRBD1. This CDR3 has 14 amino acids. V trimming: 6 bases; J trimming: 5 bases; junction bases outside the gene matches: 9. Germline V CDR1 and CDR2: SNHLY, FYNNEI. The CDR3 sequence: CASREAGGRETQYF. CDR3 bases: TGTGCCAGCAGGGAGGCAGGGGGAAGGGAGACCCAGTACTTC.

The chain has TRBV4-2 and TRBJ2-7; TRBD2 agrees at 11 bases. In germline, CDR1 is LGHNA, CDR2 YNFKEQ. Unmatched junction bases numbered 3, after V lost 0 bases and J lost 2 bases. There are 16 residues in the CDR3. This CDR3 reads CASSQELAGGPYEQYF. DNA for the CDR3: TGTGCCAGCAGCCAAGAGCTAGCGGGGGGCCCCTACGAGCAGTACTTC.

The chain is built from TRBV5-1 and TRBJ1-5, with D uncertain. V was pared by 1 base and J by 2 bases, with 10 bases between. CDR3 length: 15 residues. CDR1 SGHRS and CDR2 YFSETQ come from the germline V gene. CDR3 amino acids: CASSLTGYGNQPQHF. In nucleotides, the CDR3 is TGCGCCAGCAGCTTGACGGGTTACGGCAATCAGCCCCAGCATTTT.

J is TRBJ2-7 and V is TRBV27; possibly TRBD1 for D (6 bases). The CDR3 length is 14 residues. V gave up 3 bases and J gave up 0 bases, with 9 bases separating them. Germline V CDR1 and CDR2: MNHEY, SMNVEV (reference sequence). The CDR3 DNA is TGTGCCAGCAGTTTTCACAGGGACTCCTACGAGCAGTACTTC. Amino acids: CASSFHRDSYEQYF.

The chain employs TRBV25-1 and TRBJ1-1; no firm D call. CDR3 length equals 12 residues. Trimming took 6 bases from V and 2 from J, leaving 7 bases between them. Germline CDR1 MGHDK, CDR2 SYGVNS. CDR3 in DNA: TGTGCCAGCAGCTACCACAACACTGAAGCTTTCTTT. It is translated as CASSYHNTEAFF.

This clone has a handful of counts. The genes are TRBV9 and TRBJ2-7; possibly TRBD2 for D (5 bases). Trimming removed 2 bases at V and 6 bases at J, with 18 bases between. Germline V gene sequence: CDR1 SGDLS, CDR2 YYNGEE. This CDR3 comprises 15 residues. The CDR3 sequence: CASSVLGERDPEQYF. The CDR3 DNA reads TGTGCCAGCAGCGTGCTCGGGGAAAGAGATCCCGAGCAGTACTTC.

The J gene is TRBJ2-2, the V gene TRBV5-1, with TRBD1 as a possible D gene (5 bases). This CDR3 comprises 16 residues. The V and J ends lost 0 bases and 3 bases respectively, with 12 bases between them. Germline CDR1 and CDR2: SGHRS and YFSETQ. This chain's CDR3 is CASSLGSGAHTGELFF. CDR3 nucleotide sequence: TGCGCCAGCAGCTTGGGTTCTGGGGCGCACACCGGGGAGCTGTTTTTT. Complete variable domain (other parts from reference TRBV5-1 and TRBJ2-2): KAGVTQTPRYLIKTRGQQVTLSCSPISGHRSVSWYQQTPGQGLQFLFEYFSETQRNKGNFPGRFSGRQFSNSRSEMNVSTLELGDSALYLCASSLGSGAHTGELFFGEGSRLTVL.

J is TRBJ1-4 and V is TRBV10-3; 7 bases match TRBD1. The CDR3 contains 14 residues. CDR1 ENHRY and CDR2 SYGVKD come from the germline V gene. Trimming removed 10 bases from V and 5 bases from J; junction bases left unmatched: 10. CDR3 residues: CATTTGTENEKLFF. In DNA form, the CDR3 reads TGTGCCACTACTACCGGGACAGAAAATGAAAAACTGTTTTTT.

This rearrangement joins TRBV3-1 (or the pseudogene TRBV3-2) to TRBJ2-1; 9 bases align to TRBD2. Germline V gives CDR1 LGHDT, CDR2 YNNKEL (reference sequence). This CDR3 has 14 amino acids. J lost 8 bases, V lost 3 bases, and 5 bases had no gene match. The CDR3 protein is CASSQAGLAYEQFF. The CDR3 bases are TGTGCCAGCAGCCAGGCGGGACTAGCATATGAGCAGTTCTTC.

This chain links TRBV5-1 with TRBJ2-7; 12 nucleotides line up with TRBD2. This CDR3 contains 18 residues. Germline values: CDR1 SGHRS, CDR2 YFSETQ. Trimming at V came to 1 base and at J to 5 bases, leaving 13 bases not matched to a gene. CDR3 sequence (DNA): TGCGCCAGCAGCTTGCTAATAATGACTAGCGGGGGAACCCACGAGCAGTACTTC. Protein sequence: CASSLLIMTSGGTHEQYF.

V gene TRBV7-6 combines with J gene TRBJ2-1; 13 bases line up with TRBD2. CDR3 length: 14 amino acids. Germline trimming cut 5 bases from V and 8 bases from J; bases unmatched to any gene: 3. Germline V CDR1 and CDR2: SGHVS, FNYEAQ. In DNA form, the CDR3 reads TGTGCCAGCAGCCGACTAGCGGGGGGCTATGAGCAGTTCTTC. Its translation is CASSRLAGGYEQFF. Full variable domain (rest looked up from reference TRBV7-6 and TRBJ2-1): GAGVSQSPRYKVTKRGQDVALRCDPISGHVSLYWYRQALGQGPEFLTYFNYEAQQDKSGLPNDRFSAERPEGSISTLTIQRTEQRDSAMYRCASSRLAGGYEQFFGPGTRLTVL.

The chain carries TRBV10-3 and TRBJ2-3; TRBD1 agrees at 9 bases. Trimming cost V 0 bases and J 4 bases; bases outside gene matches: 8. CDR3 length equals 17 residues. The germline V gene has CDR1 ENHRY and CDR2 SYGVKD. CDR3 bases: TGTGCCATCAGTGAGTCGACAGGGGGGGGGCTTCCAGATACGCAGTATTTT. This sequence encodes CAISESTGGGLPDTQYF.

The chain has TRBV18 and TRBJ2-1; 7 bases agree with TRBD1. CDR3 length equals 16 residues. CDR1 and CDR2 from the germline V gene are KGHSH and LQKENI. V lost 5 bases, J lost 2 bases, and 9 bases stayed unmatched. The CDR3 region has the DNA TGTGCCAGCTCAACGAGTAAAGGGGGCGCCTACAATGAGCAGTTCTTC. Translation gives CASSTSKGGAYNEQFF.

The CDR3 DNA reads TGTGCCAGCAGCTTAAGACAGGGTGACACAGATACGCAGTATTTT. As protein: CASSLRQGDTDTQYF. This chain connects TRBV9 to TRBJ2-3; 7 bases line up with TRBD1. The junction had 7 bases not matched to a gene; V was cut back by 4 bases and J by 2 bases. From germline, CDR1 is SGDLS and CDR2 YYNGEE. This CDR3 is 15 amino acids long.

This clone was picked up one time. The rearrangement links TRBV3-1 (or the pseudogene TRBV3-2) to TRBJ1-2, with TRBD1 identical over 7 bases. CDR3 length: 14 amino acids. CDR1 is LGHDT and CDR2 is YNNKEL in the germline V gene (reference sequence). V shed 3 bases, J shed 6 bases, and the junction held 7 bases outside the gene matches. CDR3 residues: CASSQRTGADGYTF. CDR3 nucleotides: TGTGCCAGCAGCCAGAGAACAGGGGCGGATGGCTACACCTTC.

This chain joins TRBV29-1 and TRBJ1-1; perhaps TRBD1 as D (5 bases). CDR3 size: 14 residues. Germline V CDR1 and CDR2: SQVTM, ANQGSEA. The germline V and J ends were trimmed by 2 bases and 1 base, with 11 bases remaining between them. For the CDR3, the DNA is TGCAGCGTTGAACCCAGGGTCTCGAACACTGAAGCTTTCTTT. This codes for CSVEPRVSNTEAFF.

The chain has TRBV6-5 and TRBJ2-7, with a weak D call TRBD1 (5 bases). CDR1 is MNHEY and CDR2 is SVGAGI in the germline V gene. This CDR3 region has 15 residues. V lost 1 base, J lost 3 bases, and 13 bases lay in between. CDR3 in DNA: TGTGCCAGCAGTTACTATGTAGGGGTAATCTACGAGCAGTACTTC. Its translation: CASSYYVGVIYEQYF.

J is TRBJ2-7 and V is TRBV28, with 7 positions matching TRBD1. Germline V gives CDR1 MDHEN, CDR2 SYDVKM. V was clipped by 3 bases and J by 5 bases; unmatched bases: 10. CDR3 length: 15 amino acids. CDR3 sequence (DNA): TGTGCCAGCAGTTTCGTTGACAGGGTGATGCACGAGCAGTACTTC. Its protein product is CASSFVDRVMHEQYF.

The chain links TRBV9 to TRBJ1-1; perhaps TRBD1 as D (6 bases). Germline values: CDR1 SGDLS, CDR2 YYNGEE. This CDR3 has 14 residues. Trimming took 3 bases from V and 0 from J, leaving 9 bases between them. Here the CDR3 reads CASSAGALNTEAFF. CDR3 coding DNA: TGTGCCAGCAGCGCAGGGGCACTGAACACTGAAGCTTTCTTT.

This chain uses TRBV18 with TRBJ1-3; D not resolved. V lost 3 bases and J 4 bases, leaving 7 bases between the germline ends. Germline V CDR1 and CDR2: KGHSH, LQKENI. The CDR3 is 13 amino acids. The CDR3 bases are TGTGCCAGCTCACCCGGTGAGGGAAACACCATATATTTT. Its protein product is CASSPGEGNTIYF. Filled out from reference TRBV18 and TRBJ1-3, the complete variable domain reads NAGVMQNPRHLVRRRGQEARLRCSPMKGHSHVYWYRQLPEEGLKFMVYLQKENIIDESGMPKERFSAEFPKEGPSILRIQQVVRGDSAAYFCASSPGEGNTIYFGEGSWLTVV.

The chain joins TRBV28 to TRBJ1-3, with D perhaps TRBD1 (6 bases). The CDR3 contains 15 residues. V lost 7 bases and J 2 bases, leaving 15 bases between the germline ends. Germline V gene sequence: CDR1 MDHEN, CDR2 SYDVKM. CDR3 sequence: CASKTPQGTGNTIYF. CDR3 DNA sequence: TGTGCCAGCAAAACCCCACAGGGAACTGGAAACACCATATATTTT. Looking up the rest from reference TRBV28 and TRBJ1-3 gives the full variable domain: DVKVTQSSRYLVKRTGEKVFLECVQDMDHENMFWYRQDPGLGLRLIYFSYDVKMKEKGDIPEGYSVSREKKERFSLILESASTNQTSMYLCASKTPQGTGNTIYFGEGSWLTVV.

The V gene is TRBV7-2, the J gene TRBJ1-1; D is perhaps TRBD1 (5 bases). V lost 0 bases and J lost 0, with 8 bases in between. The CDR3 is made up of 15 amino acids. The V gene's germline CDR1 is SGHTA and CDR2 FQGNSA. CDR3: CASSLAGGVNTEAFF. As DNA, the CDR3 is TGTGCCAGCAGCTTAGCGGGGGGGGTGAACACTGAAGCTTTCTTT.

V gene TRBV5-1 combines with J gene TRBJ2-3, with D perhaps matching TRBD1 (6 bases). V was cut by 4 bases and J by 1 base, with 13 bases left in between. The CDR3 has 15 residues. The V gene's germline CDR1 is SGHRS and CDR2 YFSETQ. The CDR3 sequence is CASSPPRGGTDTQYF. CDR3 in DNA: TGCGCCAGCAGCCCACCCAGGGGAGGCACAGATACGCAGTATTTT.

This chain links TRBV6-5 with TRBJ1-5; TRBD1 matches at 10 bases. CDR3 length: 14 amino acids. After removal of 5 bases from V and 4 bases from J, the junction contained 2 bases not matched to a gene. Germline V CDR1 and CDR2: MNHEY, SVGAGI. CDR3 DNA sequence: TGTGCCAGCAGTCCGGGACAGGGGAATCAGCCCCAGCATTTT. Residues: CASSPGQGNQPQHF.

The chain combines TRBV7-2 with TRBJ1-4; TRBD1 matches 7 bases. Germline V gene data show CDR1 as SGHTA and CDR2 as FQGNSA. Unmatched junction bases numbered 6, after V lost 5 bases and J lost 3 bases. This CDR3 is built from 15 residues. The CDR3 DNA follows: TGTGCCAGCAGCCAACAGGGGCTCGCTAATGAAAAACTGTTTTTT. Its translation is CASSQQGLANEKLFF.

The genes are TRBV5-5 and TRBJ1-5; 7 bases are a match to TRBD1. The V gene's germline CDR1 is SGHKS and CDR2 YYEKEE (reference sequence). The CDR3 covers 17 residues. The V and J ends lost 4 bases and 0 bases, in that order; junction bases with no gene match: 10. The CDR3 sequence: CASSHKDRSDSNQPQHF. The CDR3 DNA reads as TGTGCCAGCAGCCATAAGGACAGGTCAGATAGCAATCAGCCCCAGCATTTT.

This clone was detected a few times. The gene calls are TRBV7-9 and TRBJ1-4; the match to TRBD1 covers 10 bases. The CDR3 is 15 amino acids. Germline V gene lookup returns CDR1 SEHNR and CDR2 FQNEAQ (reference sequence). The junction had 7 bases not matched to a gene; V was cut back by 5 bases and J by 7 bases. In nucleotides, the CDR3 is TGTGCCAGCAGCCCCCGACAGGGGGCGGGTGAAAAACTGTTTTTT. Translated, it gives CASSPRQGAGEKLFF. The whole variable domain, filled in from reference TRBV7-9 and TRBJ1-4, reads DTGVSQNPRHKITKRGQNVTFRCDPISEHNRLYWYRQTLGQGPEFLTYFQNEAQLEKSRLLSDRFSAERPKGSFSTLEIQRTEQGDSAMYLCASSPRQGAGEKLFFGSGTQLSVL.

The chain employs TRBV5-5 and TRBJ2-1; TRBD2 is a possible D gene (6 bases). The CDR3 has 12 amino acids. With 3 bases removed from V and 10 bases from J, the gap between germline ends came to 11 bases. Germline CDR1 reads SGHKS; CDR2 reads YYEKEE (reference sequence). The CDR3 here is CASSSGSREQFF. The CDR3 DNA reads as TGTGCCAGCAGCTCCGGGAGCAGGGAGCAGTTCTTC.